The T cell receptor (beta chain) under discussion was sequenced for a study of blood T cell repertoires in COVID-19. With 4 bases clipped from V and 2 bases from J, the junction kept 5 bases outside the gene matches. There are 15 residues in the CDR3. The germline V gene has CDR1 KGHSH and CDR2 LQKENI. Profiled with immunoSEQ multiplex PCR; TCRdb holds only in-frame clones, not every one. The sample consists of fewer than 250,000 clones, around 86% of them appearing once. V gene TRBV18 combines with J gene TRBJ2-1; 7 bases fit TRBD2. The sequenced sample consisted of PBMCs or T cells enriched from blood (not recorded which). This receptor was obtained from a man aged 25-40 years in a cohort exposed to, infected with or recovered from COVID-19 (not recorded which). The CDR3 is CASSRGRGTYNEQFF. CDR3 sequence (DNA): TGTGCCAGCTCACGGGGGAGGGGAACCTACAATGAGCAGTTCTTC.